The table lists the clone carrying this TCR beta chain with a count of one. This record comes from a study of T cell changes during pregnancy in multiple sclerosis. Method: immunoSEQ multiplex PCR; TCRdb's copy keeps in-frame clones and lacks some. The data show over 50,000 clones, approximately 86% seen once. The CDR3 contains 17 residues. V shed 0 bases, J shed 3 bases, and the junction held 10 bases outside the gene matches. From germline, CDR1 is SGDLS and CDR2 YYNGEE. The clonotype comes from a female donor with multiple sclerosis, enrolled in a pregnancy study. This specimen was CD4+ T cells from peripheral blood mononuclear cells, taken in the third trimester of pregnancy. J is TRBJ1-1 and V is TRBV9; 8 positions agree with TRBD1. The CDR3 region has the DNA TGTGCCAGCAGCGTAGAGCCTATTTTGACAGGGGACACTGAAGCTTTCTTT. Translation gives CASSVEPILTGDTEAFF.